This is a list of T cell receptor beta chains from one sample in a study of neurological immune-mediated disorders. Each CDR3 protein is one row after TCRdb ran MiXCR on the 5' RACE reads. The data hold tens of thousands of distinct CDR3 sequences, with around 3.3% observed a single time. Source material: PBMCs. The receptors come from a man between 35 and 55 years old with multiple sclerosis. Each CDR3 is given with its conserved first and last residue. A D gene is named only where the DNA matches it firmly. The listing skips clone size in some rows; elsewhere it reads once, few, many or a size class.

d_call	clone_size	v_call	j_call	cdr3_aa	cdr3_nt
.	many	TRBV3-1	TRBJ2-1	CASSQAVVGVGSYNEQFF	TGTGCCAGCAGTCAAGCCGTAGTTGGAGTGGGGTCCTACAATGAGCAGTTCTTC
TRBD1	many	TRBV4-1	TRBJ2-5	CASSRDDRVETQYF	TGCGCCAGCAGCCGAGATGACAGGGTAGAGACCCAGTACTTC
TRBD1	few	TRBV6-1	TRBJ1-1	CALKAGQGSTEAFF	TGTGCCCTCAAAGCGGGACAGGGTAGCACTGAAGCTTTCTTT
.	many	TRBV12-3/TRBV12-4	TRBJ1-2	CASTDRRGIYGYTF	TGTGCCAGCACTGATCGAAGAGGGATCTATGGCTACACCTTC
.	many	TRBV7-9	TRBJ2-2	CASSLLGSLGELFF	TGTGCCAGCAGCCTTTTAGGGTCTCTCGGGGAGCTGTTTTTT
.	few	TRBV11-2	TRBJ2-3	CANSLPGPDTQYF	TGTGCCAACAGCTTACCAGGTCCAGATACGCAGTATTTT
.	.	TRBV20-1	TRBJ2-7	CSAPRATRGYYEQYF	TGCAGTGCCCCACGAGCGACTAGAGGTTACTACGAGCAGTACTTC
.	many	TRBV12-3/TRBV12-4	TRBJ1-2	CASSLLALYGYTF	TGTGCCAGCAGTTTATTGGCGCTCTATGGCTACACCTTC
TRBD1	many	TRBV12-3/TRBV12-4	TRBJ1-5	CASSLRQGDQPQHF	TGTGCCAGCAGTTTACGACAGGGCGACCAGCCCCAGCATTTT
.	many	TRBV4-2	TRBJ2-3	CASSQDWGESTDTQYF	TGTGCCAGCAGCCAAGATTGGGGGGAGAGCACAGATACGCAGTATTTT
.	many	TRBV20-1	TRBJ2-5	CSARSDPTGFQETQYF	TGCAGTGCTAGATCCGACCCCACAGGATTCCAAGAGACCCAGTACTTC
.	many	TRBV5-1	TRBJ2-1	CASSFGGSRNEQFF	TGCGCCAGCAGCTTTGGGGGGAGTCGCAATGAGCAGTTCTTC
.	.	TRBV6-5	TRBJ1-6	CASSYRAESSYNSPLNF	TGTGCCAGCAGTTATCGGGCCGAGAGCTCCTATAATTCACCCCTCAACTTT
TRBD2	many	TRBV3-1	TRBJ2-3	CASSQYPSGGGTDTQYF	TGTGCCAGCAGCCAATACCCCAGCGGGGGAGGCACAGATACGCAGTATTTT
TRBD2	many	TRBV7-9	TRBJ2-3	CASSLLAGGPDTQYF	TGTGCCAGCAGCTTACTAGCGGGGGGGCCAGATACGCAGTATTTT
TRBD2	.	TRBV6-5	TRBJ2-1	CASSFSGVSYNEQFF	TGTGCCAGCAGTTTCAGCGGGGTATCCTACAATGAGCAGTTCTTC
.	many	TRBV6-2/TRBV6-3	TRBJ1-5	CASSYSFRSATWQPQNF	TGTGCCAGCAGTTACTCGTTCAGGTCGGCGACCTGGCAGCCCCAGAATTTT
TRBD1	many	TRBV4-1	TRBJ1-6	CASSPRETGDSPLHF	TGCGCCAGCAGCCCTAGAGAGACAGGGGATTCACCCCTCCACTTT
.	many	TRBV29-1	TRBJ2-6	CSVGYGSGANVLTF	TGCAGCGTTGGATACGGCTCTGGGGCCAACGTCCTGACTTTC
TRBD1	few	TRBV10-3	TRBJ2-2	CAISSTGQSNTGELFF	TGTGCCATCAGTTCAACGGGACAGTCGAACACCGGGGAGCTGTTTTTT
.	many	TRBV12-3/TRBV12-4	TRBJ2-7	CASRPGQILREQYF	TGTGCCAGCAGACCCGGACAGATACTACGCGAGCAGTACTTC
.	many	TRBV4-1	TRBJ1-4	CASSRGPGVRLGPKEKLFF	TGCGCCAGCAGCCGAGGACCGGGGGTGAGATTAGGTCCCAAAGAAAAACTGTTTTTT
.	many	TRBV21-1	TRBJ2-3	CASSNLSSGSTDTQYF	TGTGCCAGCAGCAATCTGTCTAGCGGGTCCACAGATACGCAGTATTTT
TRBD1	many	TRBV12-3/TRBV12-4	TRBJ1-4	CASRNLGGTNEKLFF	TGTGCCAGCCGCAACCTAGGGGGCACTAATGAAAAACTGTTTTTT
.	many	TRBV29-1	TRBJ2-3	CSVVDTVLIKTQYF	TGCAGCGTTGTGGACACCGTTTTGATCAAGACGCAGTATTTT
.	many	TRBV5-1	TRBJ2-7	CASSADPSYEQYF	TGCGCCAGCAGCGCGGACCCGTCCTACGAGCAGTACTTC
TRBD2	many	TRBV7-2	TRBJ2-2	CASSRTSGDTGELFF	TGTGCCAGCAGCCGGACTAGCGGGGACACCGGGGAGCTGTTTTTT
TRBD1	.	TRBV18	TRBJ1-2	CASSRPDRGDYGYTF	TGTGCCAGCTCCCGGCCGGACAGGGGGGACTATGGCTACACCTTC
TRBD1	many	TRBV20-1	TRBJ1-5	CSSTGGNSNQPQNF	TGCAGCTCGACAGGGGGAAATAGCAATCAGCCCCAGAATTTT
TRBD1	many	TRBV10-3	TRBJ1-5	CAISESQKAGGQPQHF	TGTGCCATCAGTGAGTCTCAAAAGGCAGGGGGACAGCCCCAGCATTTT
.	many	TRBV28	TRBJ2-3	CASSPKNTDTQYF	TGTGCCAGCAGTCCGAAGAACACAGATACGCAGTATTTT
TRBD2	.	TRBV20-1	TRBJ2-2	CSARGSGGAYSTGELFF	TGCAGTGCTAGAGGGAGCGGGGGGGCGTATAGCACCGGGGAGCTGTTTTTT
.	many	TRBV29-1	TRBJ1-1	CSAEAGMNTEAFF	TGCAGCGCCGAGGCAGGAATGAACACTGAAGCTTTCTTT
.	many	TRBV29-1	TRBJ1-2	CSVELFGRSPTLYGYTF	TGCAGCGTTGAGCTCTTTGGCCGGTCCCCTACCCTCTATGGCTACACCTTC
.	many	TRBV27	TRBJ2-3	CASSLREGRGPDTQYF	TGTGCCAGCAGTTTACGAGAAGGCAGGGGCCCAGATACGCAGTATTTT
.	many	TRBV5-1	TRBJ2-2	CASSLRRSNTGELFF	TGCGCCAGCAGCTTAAGGAGGTCGAACACCGGGGAGCTGTTTTTT
.	many	TRBV29-1	TRBJ2-5	CSVVTGQDPETQYF	TGCAGCGTTGTGACAGGTCAAGACCCAGAGACCCAGTACTTC
.	many	TRBV5-1	TRBJ2-7	CASSLGSSSYEQYF	TGCGCCAGCAGCTTGGGGTCTAGCTCCTACGAGCAGTACTTC
.	many	TRBV5-1	TRBJ1-6	CASSLGQNSPLNF	TGCGCCAGCAGCTTGGGACAGAATTCACCCCTCAACTTT
.	.	TRBV3-1	TRBJ2-3	CASSPPETDTQYF	TGTGCCAGCAGCCCTCCTGAGACAGATACGCAGTATTTT
.	many	TRBV6-5	TRBJ1-5	CATQAGFGNQPQHF	TGTGCCACTCAGGCAGGGTTCGGCAATCAGCCCCAGCATTTT
TRBD2	many	TRBV20-1	TRBJ2-5	CSARDAARGVQETQYF	TGCAGTGCTAGAGATGCTGCGCGGGGGGTCCAAGAGACCCAGTACTTC
.	.	TRBV12-3/TRBV12-4	TRBJ2-2	CASSRTGNTGELFF	TGTGCCAGCAGTAGAACAGGGAACACCGGGGAGCTGTTTTTT
.	many	TRBV7-3	TRBJ2-3	CASAPSSTDTQYF	TGTGCCAGCGCCCCGTCTAGCACAGATACGCAGTATTTT
.	many	TRBV5-6	TRBJ2-1	CASSLANGIGQFF	TGTGCCAGCAGCTTGGCCAACGGGATCGGGCAGTTCTTC
.	.	TRBV3-1	TRBJ1-5	CASSQDSYQPQNF	TGTGCCAGCAGCCAAGATTCCTACCAGCCCCAGAATTTT
TRBD2	few	TRBV2	TRBJ2-5	CASRVPGLAGGPKETQYF	TGTGCCAGCAGGGTGCCGGGACTAGCGGGGGGCCCTAAGGAGACCCAGTACTTC
.	many	TRBV2	TRBJ2-5	CASSSMKETQYF	TGTGCCAGCAGCTCGATGAAAGAGACCCAGTACTTC
.	.	TRBV6-1	TRBJ2-2	CASIPGATGELFF	TGTGCCAGCATTCCAGGGGCCACCGGGGAGCTGTTTTTT
TRBD1	many	TRBV11-2	TRBJ2-1	CASRLTGGRYNEQFF	TGTGCCAGCAGACTGACAGGGGGAAGGTACAATGAGCAGTTCTTC
.	many	TRBV12-3/TRBV12-4	TRBJ2-7	CASSFLVNWGQGETYEQYF	TGTGCCAGCAGTTTCTTGGTGAACTGGGGGCAGGGTGAGACCTACGAGCAGTACTTC
TRBD2	.	TRBV19	TRBJ2-3	CASSPWTSGAHTQYF	TGTGCCAGTAGTCCCTGGACTAGCGGGGCCCATACGCAGTATTTT
.	few	TRBV20-1	TRBJ2-7	CSASGRNSYEQYF	TGCAGTGCCTCCGGGAGAAACTCCTACGAGCAGTACTTC
TRBD1	many	TRBV29-1	TRBJ2-1	CSVEPGTVEGEQFF	TGCAGCGTGGAACCCGGGACAGTTGAGGGTGAGCAGTTCTTC